The clone carrying this T cell receptor (beta chain) has at least ten counts. This entry belongs to a study of T cell repertoires in cytomegalovirus infection. TCRdb ran MiXCR on the reads and lists one entry per CDR3 protein. This sample has about 360,000 distinct CDR3 sequences; roughly 18% occur once, and the top ten carry roughly 9%. The length of the CDR3 is 13 residues. The V gene's germline CDR1 is ENHRY and CDR2 SYGVKD. V lost 6 bases and J lost 10, with 13 bases in between. The clonotype was recovered from a human donor in good health (CMV status not recorded). Some clones in this sample may be carry-over from other donors' samples. The chain employs TRBV10-3 and TRBJ1-6, with D possibly being TRBD1 (5 bases). Sequencing was done on a sample of PBMCs. CDR3 sequence (DNA): TGTGCCATCAGAGGACGGGACGTCTCACCCCTCCACTTT. It codes for CAIRGRDVSPLHF.